The 15 T cell receptor beta chains reported below all come from one sample, sequenced in a study of T cells in Graves' hyperthyroidism and ophthalmopathy. There were TCR beta CDR3 regions amplified from RNA transcripts. Researchers ran a first-round RT-PCR on the TCR CDR3 using the HTBI primer set. In TCRdb, the multiplex PCR reads were re-called with MiXCR into one record per CDR3 protein. The sample contains about 250,000 distinct CDR3 sequences, about 20% of which appear only once. Sequenced: blood. Every receptor here comes from a man aged 25-40 years with Graves' ophthalmopathy.

This rearrangement joins TRBV10-1 to TRBJ2-5; TRBD2 matches 8 bases. The CDR3 has 13 amino acids. In germline, CDR1 is WNHNN, CDR2 SYGVQD (reference sequence). V lost 5 bases and J lost 5; bases outside the gene matches: 4. This chain's CDR3 is CASSPKREETQYF. Here the CDR3 DNA reads TGCGCCAGCAGTCCCAAGCGGGAGGAGACCCAGTACTTC.

This clonotype was observed a handful of times. The chain combines TRBV4-1 with TRBJ2-1; possibly TRBD2 for D (5 bases). The V end was cut by 2 bases, the J end by 0 bases, with 8 bases between. CDR3 length: 15 residues. Germline CDR1 reads MGHRA; CDR2 reads YSYEKL. The DNA for the CDR3 is TGCGCCAGCAGCCAAACTAGTAACTCCTACAATGAGCAGTTCTTC. Its translation: CASSQTSNSYNEQFF.

This clonotype has a count of ten or more. V and J are TRBV28 and TRBJ1-2; D is uncertain. V gave up 3 bases and J gave up 6 bases, with 17 bases separating them. Germline V gene lookup returns CDR1 MDHEN and CDR2 SYDVKM. CDR3 length: 15 amino acids. This CDR3 reads CASSLTFRTQDGYTF. The DNA for the CDR3 is TGTGCCAGCAGTTTGACCTTCAGGACCCAGGATGGCTACACCTTC.

The chain carries TRBV28 and TRBJ1-3; D may be TRBD1 (6 bases). Germline values: CDR1 MDHEN, CDR2 SYDVKM. The CDR3 extends over 15 amino acids. V gave up 8 bases and J gave up 4 bases, with 18 bases separating them. The CDR3 DNA is TGTGCCAGCGGAAGAACAGGGTACTCAGGAAACACCATATATTTT. This encodes CASGRTGYSGNTIYF.

This clonotype occurred a few times. The rearrangement joins TRBV20-1 to TRBJ2-3, with 7 bases identical to TRBD2. The ends lost 6 bases at V and 4 bases at J; junction bases unmatched: 10. The CDR3 covers 14 residues. Germline V gene lookup returns CDR1 DFQATT and CDR2 SNEGSKA (reference sequence). The CDR3 coding sequence is TGCAGTGCGGAGAGGGCGGGAGTGCCAGATACGCAGTATTTT. This gives the protein CSAERAGVPDTQYF.

This clonotype was picked up a small number of times. The chain has TRBV6-1 and TRBJ2-7; 8 bases fit TRBD1. This CDR3 has 13 residues. CDR1 is MNHNS, CDR2 SASEGT, per germline. The ends lost 6 bases at V and 2 bases at J; junction bases unmatched: 3. The CDR3 loop reads CASRPGGPYEQYF. CDR3 DNA sequence: TGTGCCAGCAGGCCAGGGGGCCCCTACGAGCAGTACTTC.

At least ten counts were recorded for this clonotype. CDR3 DNA: TGTGCCAGCAGCTTAACGGGAGGGGGCACAGATACGCAGTATTTT. This translates into CASSLTGGGTDTQYF. The gene calls are TRBV11-2 and TRBJ2-3; 8 bases match TRBD2. CDR1 is SGHAT, CDR2 FQNNGV, per germline. V lost 2 bases and J lost 1; bases outside the gene matches: 2. The CDR3 extends over 15 amino acids.

As for this clonotype: At one end, the junction sequence differs from germline, possibly due to a read error. The chain uses TRBV11-3 and TRBJ2-3, with D perhaps matching TRBD2 (6 bases). Germline-derived CDR1 and CDR2 are SGHNT and YENEEA. The CDR3 is 14 residues long. In DNA form, the CDR3 reads TGTGCCAGCAGCCCGGGACTGTTTCCCAATACGCAGTGTTTT. This encodes CASSPGLFPNTQCF.

This clonotype was counted many times. The chain recombines TRBV3-1 with TRBJ1-2; 8 bases are shared with TRBD1. CDR1 and CDR2 (germline): LGHDT, YNNKEL (reference sequence). The trim removed 4 bases at V and 6 bases at J, leaving 1 base unmatched. The CDR3 is made up of 12 amino acids. The CDR3 bases are TGTGCCAGCAGCCGGACAGGGAATGGCTACACCTTC. This sequence encodes CASSRTGNGYTF.

This clonotype has at least ten counts. V is TRBV11-3 and J is TRBJ2-2; D might be TRBD1 (6 bases). CDR3 size: 17 residues. Looked up from germline, CDR1 is SGHNT and CDR2 is YENEEA. The CDR3 DNA sequence: TGTGCGTCGGGGTCCGGGACAAATGTTTACGGCACCGGGGAGCTGTTTTTT. It yields the protein CASGSGTNVYGTGELFF. The entire variable domain, with the rest obtained from reference TRBV11-3 and TRBJ2-2, is as follows: EAGVVQSPRYKIIEKKQPVAFWCNPISGHNTLYWYLQNLGQGPELLIRYENEEAVDDSQLPKDRFSAERLKGVDSTLKIQPAELGDSAVYLCASGSGTNVYGTGELFFGEGSRLTVL.

A few counts support this clonotype. The CDR3 DNA follows: TGTGCCAGCAGCGTTTTGGACAAGCAGTTCTTC. It is translated as CASSVLDKQFF. The chain couples TRBV5-8 to TRBJ2-1, with D possibly matching TRBD1 (5 bases). CDR3 length: 11 residues. Germline values: CDR1 SGHTS, CDR2 YDEGEE. V was cut by 4 bases and J by 11 bases, with 10 bases left in between.

The chain is built from TRBV7-3 and TRBJ2-2; unclear D gene. V lost 1 base and J lost 4, with 7 bases in between. CDR1 is SGHTA and CDR2 is FQGTGA in the germline V gene. This CDR3 region has 14 residues. CDR3 sequence (DNA): TGTGCCAGCAGCTTAAGTAGTGTCACCGGGGAGCTGTTTTTT. Residues: CASSLSSVTGELFF.

This clonotype has a count of ten or more. The J gene is TRBJ1-5, the V gene TRBV5-1, with 7 bases identical to TRBD1. V lost 3 bases and J lost 1; bases outside the gene matches: 10. CDR1 is SGHRS and CDR2 is YFSETQ in the germline V gene. CDR3 length: 17 amino acids. CDR3 amino acids: CASSSRQGSTSNQPQHF. DNA for the CDR3: TGCGCCAGCAGCTCACGACAGGGATCAACCAGCAATCAGCCCCAGCATTTT.

This chain joins TRBV19 and TRBJ2-6; tentatively, D is TRBD1 (5 bases). V shed 5 bases and J shed 1 base, with 15 bases lying between them. CDR1 LNHDA and CDR2 SQIVND come from the germline V gene (reference sequence). The CDR3 is made up of 17 amino acids. The CDR3 nucleotides are TGTGCCAGTAGTCGGACACAGAGCCAGTCTGGGGCCAACGTCCTGACTTTC. Its translation: CASSRTQSQSGANVLTF.

This rearrangement joins TRBV7-3 to TRBJ2-5; 10 nucleotides agree with TRBD2. The CDR3 covers 16 residues. Germline CDR1 reads SGHTA; CDR2 reads FQGTGA. Germline trimming cut 5 bases from V and 3 bases from J; bases unmatched to any gene: 9. CDR3 region: CASSAGRLAGEETQYF. The CDR3 DNA reads as TGTGCCAGCAGCGCCGGAAGGCTAGCGGGAGAAGAGACCCAGTACTTC. The full variable domain, completed using reference TRBV7-3 and TRBJ2-5, is GAGVSQTPSNKVTEKGKYVELRCDPISGHTALYWYRQSLGQGPEFLIYFQGTGAADDSGLPNDRFFAVRPEGSVSTLKIQRTERGDSAVYLCASSAGRLAGEETQYFGPGTRLLVL.